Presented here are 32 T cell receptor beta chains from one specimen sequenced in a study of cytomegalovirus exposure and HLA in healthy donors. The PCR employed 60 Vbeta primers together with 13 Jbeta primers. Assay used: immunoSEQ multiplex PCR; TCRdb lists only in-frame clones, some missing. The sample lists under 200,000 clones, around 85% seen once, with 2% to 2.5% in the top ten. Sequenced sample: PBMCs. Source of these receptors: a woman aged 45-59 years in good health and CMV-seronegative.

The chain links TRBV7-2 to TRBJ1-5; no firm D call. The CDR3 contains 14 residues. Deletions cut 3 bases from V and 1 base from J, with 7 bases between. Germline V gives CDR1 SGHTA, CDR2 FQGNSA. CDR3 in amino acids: CASSFDGSNQPQHF. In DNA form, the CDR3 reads TGTGCCAGCAGCTTTGACGGGAGCAATCAGCCCCAGCATTTT. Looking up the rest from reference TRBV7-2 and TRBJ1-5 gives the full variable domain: GAGVSQSPSNKVTEKGKDVELRCDPISGHTALYWYRQSLGQGLEFLIYFQGNSAPDKSGLPSDRFSAERTGGSVSTLTIQRTQQEDSAVYLCASSFDGSNQPQHFGDGTRLSIL.

Written as DNA, the CDR3 is TGTGCCAGCAGCCCGCTAGCGACCACCGGGGAGCTGTTTTTT. This gives the protein CASSPLATTGELFF. The chain uses TRBV7-7 and TRBJ2-2, with D possibly TRBD2 on 6 matching bases. V lost 5 bases and J lost 4, with 11 bases in between. The CDR3 consists of 14 residues. Germline V lookup: CDR1 SSHAT, CDR2 FNYEAQ (reference sequence).

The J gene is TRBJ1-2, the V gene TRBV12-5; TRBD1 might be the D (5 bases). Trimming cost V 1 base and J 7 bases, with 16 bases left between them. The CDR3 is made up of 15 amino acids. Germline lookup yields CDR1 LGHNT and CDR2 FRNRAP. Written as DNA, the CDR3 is TGTGCTAGTGGTTTGGGCCCCGGGGGGACGGCTGGCTACACCTTC. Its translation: CASGLGPGGTAGYTF.

As DNA, the CDR3 is TGTGCCAGCAGCTTGGGGGGACAGGGAAAGGACGAGCAGTACTTC. It yields the protein CASSLGGQGKDEQYF. This chain links TRBV5-4 with TRBJ2-7; 9 bases match TRBD1. J lost 5 bases, V lost 0 bases, and 6 bases had no gene match. Per the germline V gene, CDR1 is SGHNT and CDR2 is YYREEE (reference sequence). The CDR3 is 15 residues long.

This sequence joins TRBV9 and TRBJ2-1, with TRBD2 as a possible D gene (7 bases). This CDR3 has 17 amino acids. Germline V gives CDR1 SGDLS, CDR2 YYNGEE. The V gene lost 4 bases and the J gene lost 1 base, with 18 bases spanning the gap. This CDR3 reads CASSYGGAAVSYNEQFF. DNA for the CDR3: TGTGCCAGCAGCTATGGGGGGGCTGCGGTTTCCTACAATGAGCAGTTCTTC.

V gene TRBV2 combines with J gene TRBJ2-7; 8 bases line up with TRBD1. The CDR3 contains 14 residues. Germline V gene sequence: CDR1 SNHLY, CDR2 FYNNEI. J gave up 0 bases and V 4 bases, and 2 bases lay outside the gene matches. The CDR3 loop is CASSVDRGSYEQYF. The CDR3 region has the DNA TGTGCCAGCAGTGTCGACAGGGGCTCCTACGAGCAGTACTTC.

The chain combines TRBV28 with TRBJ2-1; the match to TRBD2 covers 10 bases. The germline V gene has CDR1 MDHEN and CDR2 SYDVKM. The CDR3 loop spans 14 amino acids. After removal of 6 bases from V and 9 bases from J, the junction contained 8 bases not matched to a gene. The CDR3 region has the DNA TGTGCCAGCAGCCTCCCGGGACTAGCGACTGAGCAGTTCTTC. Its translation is CASSLPGLATEQFF.

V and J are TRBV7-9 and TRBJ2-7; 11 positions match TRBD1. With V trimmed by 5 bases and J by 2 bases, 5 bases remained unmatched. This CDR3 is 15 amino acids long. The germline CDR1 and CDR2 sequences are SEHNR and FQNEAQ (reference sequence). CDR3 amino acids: CASSPGTGGTYEQYF. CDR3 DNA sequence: TGTGCCAGCAGCCCTGGGACAGGGGGGACCTACGAGCAGTACTTC.

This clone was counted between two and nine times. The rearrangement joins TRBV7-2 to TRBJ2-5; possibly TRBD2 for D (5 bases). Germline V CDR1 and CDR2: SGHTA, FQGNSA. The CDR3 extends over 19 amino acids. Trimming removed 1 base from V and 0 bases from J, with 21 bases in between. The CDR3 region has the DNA TGTGCCAGCAGCTTAGTTTTGGAGGAACCAACTGAGTACCAAGAGACCCAGTACTTC. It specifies CASSLVLEEPTEYQETQYF. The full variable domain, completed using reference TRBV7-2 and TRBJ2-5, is GAGVSQSPSNKVTEKGKDVELRCDPISGHTALYWYRQSLGQGLEFLIYFQGNSAPDKSGLPSDRFSAERTGGSVSTLTIQRTQQEDSAVYLCASSLVLEEPTEYQETQYFGPGTRLLVL.

The CDR3 protein is CASSHGQLLSGELFF. The CDR3 DNA reads as TGCGCCAGCAGCCACGGACAGTTGCTCTCCGGGGAGCTGTTTTTT. The gene calls are TRBV4-3 and TRBJ2-2; tentative D call: TRBD1 (6 bases). V was pared by 3 bases and J by 6 bases, with 14 bases between. The CDR3 is 15 amino acids. Germline CDR1 and CDR2: LGHNA and YSLEER.

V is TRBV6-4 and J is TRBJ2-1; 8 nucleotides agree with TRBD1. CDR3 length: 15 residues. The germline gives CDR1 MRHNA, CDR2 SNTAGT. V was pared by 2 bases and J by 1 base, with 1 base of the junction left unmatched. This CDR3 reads CASSDGTGSYNEQFF. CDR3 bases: TGTGCCAGCAGTGACGGGACAGGATCCTACAATGAGCAGTTCTTC.

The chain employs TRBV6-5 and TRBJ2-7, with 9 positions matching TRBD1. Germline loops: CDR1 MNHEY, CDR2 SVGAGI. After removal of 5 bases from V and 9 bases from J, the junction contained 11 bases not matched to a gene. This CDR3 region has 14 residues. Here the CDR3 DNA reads TGTGCCAGCAGTGCTACGGGACAGGGACGTGGGCAGTACTTC. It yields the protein CASSATGQGRGQYF.

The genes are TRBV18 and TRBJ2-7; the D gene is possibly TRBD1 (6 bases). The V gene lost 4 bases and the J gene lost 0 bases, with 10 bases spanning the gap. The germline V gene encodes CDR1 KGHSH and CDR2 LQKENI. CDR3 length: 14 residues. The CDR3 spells CASSQQGNSYEQYF. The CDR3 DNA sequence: TGTGCCAGCTCACAACAGGGAAACTCCTACGAGCAGTACTTC. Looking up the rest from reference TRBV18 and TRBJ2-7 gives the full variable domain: NAGVMQNPRHLVRRRGQEARLRCSPMKGHSHVYWYRQLPEEGLKFMVYLQKENIIDESGMPKERFSAEFPKEGPSILRIQQVVRGDSAAYFCASSQQGNSYEQYFGPGTRLTVT.

Here the CDR3 reads CASSTLSSKRSTDTQYF. The CDR3 nucleotides are TGTGCCAGTAGTACTCTATCTAGTAAGCGGAGCACAGATACGCAGTATTTT. This sequence joins TRBV19 and TRBJ2-3; tentatively, D is TRBD2 (5 bases). V was clipped by 4 bases and J by 0 bases, with 17 bases between them. Germline values: CDR1 LNHDA, CDR2 SQIVND (reference sequence). The CDR3 runs to 17 residues.

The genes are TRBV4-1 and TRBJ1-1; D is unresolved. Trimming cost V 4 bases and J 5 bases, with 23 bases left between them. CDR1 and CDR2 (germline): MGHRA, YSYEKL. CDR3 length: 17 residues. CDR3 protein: CASSLSVREIERTEAFF. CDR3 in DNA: TGCGCCAGCAGCCTGTCTGTTCGGGAGATCGAGAGGACTGAAGCTTTCTTT.

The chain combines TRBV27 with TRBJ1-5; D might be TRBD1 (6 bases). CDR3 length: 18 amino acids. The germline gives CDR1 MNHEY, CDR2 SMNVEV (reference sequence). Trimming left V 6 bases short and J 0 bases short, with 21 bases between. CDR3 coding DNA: TGTGCCAGCAGCTCCAGGGGCTCCCAGTATTATAGCAATCAGCCCCAGCATTTT. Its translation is CASSSRGSQYYSNQPQHF.

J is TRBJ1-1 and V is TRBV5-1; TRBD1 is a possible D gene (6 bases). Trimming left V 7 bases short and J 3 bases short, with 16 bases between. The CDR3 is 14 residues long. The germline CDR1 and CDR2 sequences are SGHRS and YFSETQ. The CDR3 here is CASSEGGVDTEAFF. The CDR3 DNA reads TGCGCCAGCTCGGAGGGGGGGGTAGACACTGAAGCTTTCTTT.

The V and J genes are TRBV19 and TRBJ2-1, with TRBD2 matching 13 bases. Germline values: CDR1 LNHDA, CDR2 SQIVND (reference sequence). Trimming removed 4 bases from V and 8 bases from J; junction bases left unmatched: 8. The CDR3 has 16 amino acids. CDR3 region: CASSTPTSGRGDEQFF. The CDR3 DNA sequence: TGTGCCAGTAGTACACCTACTAGCGGGAGGGGGGATGAGCAGTTCTTC.

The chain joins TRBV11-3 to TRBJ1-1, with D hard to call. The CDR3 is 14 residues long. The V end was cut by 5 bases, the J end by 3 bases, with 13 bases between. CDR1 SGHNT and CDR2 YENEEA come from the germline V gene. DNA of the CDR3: TGTGCCAGCAGCCCAGGAAGTCGCGACACTGAAGCTTTCTTT. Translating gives CASSPGSRDTEAFF.

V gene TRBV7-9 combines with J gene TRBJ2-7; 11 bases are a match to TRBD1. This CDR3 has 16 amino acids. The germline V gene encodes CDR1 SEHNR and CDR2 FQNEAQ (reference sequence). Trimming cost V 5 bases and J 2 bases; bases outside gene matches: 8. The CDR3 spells CASSPGQGALTYEQYF. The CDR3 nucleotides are TGTGCCAGCAGCCCCGGACAGGGGGCCTTAACCTACGAGCAGTACTTC.

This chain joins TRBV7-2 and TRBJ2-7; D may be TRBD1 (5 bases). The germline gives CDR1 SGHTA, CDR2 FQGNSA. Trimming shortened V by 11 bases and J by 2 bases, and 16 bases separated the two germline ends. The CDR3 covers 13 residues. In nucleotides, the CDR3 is TGTGCCTCCAAGGACAAGGTGGCCTACGAGCAGTACTTC. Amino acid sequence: CASKDKVAYEQYF.

The CDR3 spells CASSQTGQAMNTEAFF. Written as DNA, the CDR3 is TGTGCCAGCAGCCAAACAGGACAGGCGATGAACACTGAAGCTTTCTTT. The chain links TRBV4-2 to TRBJ1-1, with TRBD1 matching over 7 bases. The CDR3 is 16 residues long. Trimming removed 2 bases from V and 0 bases from J; junction bases left unmatched: 6. Germline-derived CDR1 and CDR2 are LGHNA and YNFKEQ.

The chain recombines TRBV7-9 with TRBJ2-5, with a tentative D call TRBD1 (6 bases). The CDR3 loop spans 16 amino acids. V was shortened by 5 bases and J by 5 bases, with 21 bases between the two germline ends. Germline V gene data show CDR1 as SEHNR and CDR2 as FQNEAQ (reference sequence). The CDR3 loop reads CASSTYVGGERETQYF. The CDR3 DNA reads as TGTGCCAGCAGCACCTATGTAGGGGGAGAGAGGGAGACCCAGTACTTC.

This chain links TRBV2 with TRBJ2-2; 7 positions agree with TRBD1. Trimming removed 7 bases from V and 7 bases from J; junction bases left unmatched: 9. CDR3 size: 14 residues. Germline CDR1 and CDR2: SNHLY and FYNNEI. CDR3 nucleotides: TGTGCCAGCACCGACAGGGAAGGTTACGGGGAGCTGTTTTTT. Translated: CASTDREGYGELFF.

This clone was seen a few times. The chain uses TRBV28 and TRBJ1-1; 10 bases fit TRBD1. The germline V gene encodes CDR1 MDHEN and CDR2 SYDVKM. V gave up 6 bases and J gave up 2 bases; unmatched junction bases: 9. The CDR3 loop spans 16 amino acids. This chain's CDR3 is CASSRPGQGTNTEAFF. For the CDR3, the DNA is TGTGCCAGCAGCCGCCCGGGACAGGGGACAAACACTGAAGCTTTCTTT.

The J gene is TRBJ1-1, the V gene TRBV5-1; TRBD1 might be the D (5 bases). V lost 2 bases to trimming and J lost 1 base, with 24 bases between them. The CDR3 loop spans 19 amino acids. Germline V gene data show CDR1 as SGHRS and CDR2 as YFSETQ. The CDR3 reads CASSFRLTGNPGGNTEAFF. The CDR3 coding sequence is TGCGCCAGCAGCTTCCGTCTTACGGGGAACCCCGGGGGGAACACTGAAGCTTTCTTT.

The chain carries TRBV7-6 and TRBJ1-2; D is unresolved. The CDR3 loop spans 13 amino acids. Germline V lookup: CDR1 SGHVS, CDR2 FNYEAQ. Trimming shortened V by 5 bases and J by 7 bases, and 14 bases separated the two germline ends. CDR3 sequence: CASSPLLGSGYTF. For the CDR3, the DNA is TGTGCCAGCAGCCCCCTCCTAGGGAGTGGCTACACCTTC.

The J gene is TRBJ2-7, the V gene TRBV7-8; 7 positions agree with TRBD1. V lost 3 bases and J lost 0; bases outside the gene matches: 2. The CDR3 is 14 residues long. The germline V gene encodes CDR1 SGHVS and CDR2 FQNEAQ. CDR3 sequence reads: CASSFRDSSYEQYF. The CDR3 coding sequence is TGTGCCAGCAGCTTCCGGGACAGCTCCTACGAGCAGTACTTC.

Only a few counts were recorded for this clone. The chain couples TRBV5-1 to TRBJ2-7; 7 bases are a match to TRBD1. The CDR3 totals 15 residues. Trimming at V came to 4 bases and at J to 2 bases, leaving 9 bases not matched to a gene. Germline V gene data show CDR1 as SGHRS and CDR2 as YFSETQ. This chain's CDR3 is CASSAPGQSPYEQYF. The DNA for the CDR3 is TGCGCCAGCAGCGCCCCGGGACAGTCCCCCTACGAGCAGTACTTC.

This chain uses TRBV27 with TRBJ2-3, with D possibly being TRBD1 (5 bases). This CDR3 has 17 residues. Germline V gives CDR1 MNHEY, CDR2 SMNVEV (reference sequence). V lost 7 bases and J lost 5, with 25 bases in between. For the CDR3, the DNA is TGTGCCAGCAAGGTCTCAGGGTTGCTCTCCTGGGGAGATACGCAGTATTTT. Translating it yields CASKVSGLLSWGDTQYF.

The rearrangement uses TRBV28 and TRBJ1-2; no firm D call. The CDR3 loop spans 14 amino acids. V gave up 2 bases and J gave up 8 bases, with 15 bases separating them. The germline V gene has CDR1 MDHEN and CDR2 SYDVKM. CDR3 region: CASSLQVSRWGYTF. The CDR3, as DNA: TGTGCCAGCAGTTTACAGGTGTCCAGGTGGGGCTACACCTTC.

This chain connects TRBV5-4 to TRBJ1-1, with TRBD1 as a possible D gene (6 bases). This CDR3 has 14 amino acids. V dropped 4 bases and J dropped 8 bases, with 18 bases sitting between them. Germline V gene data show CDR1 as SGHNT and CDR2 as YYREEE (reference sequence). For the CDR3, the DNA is TGTGCCAGCAGCACCGACAGGCCCCCGGAGGAAGCTTTCTTT. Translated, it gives CASSTDRPPEEAFF.